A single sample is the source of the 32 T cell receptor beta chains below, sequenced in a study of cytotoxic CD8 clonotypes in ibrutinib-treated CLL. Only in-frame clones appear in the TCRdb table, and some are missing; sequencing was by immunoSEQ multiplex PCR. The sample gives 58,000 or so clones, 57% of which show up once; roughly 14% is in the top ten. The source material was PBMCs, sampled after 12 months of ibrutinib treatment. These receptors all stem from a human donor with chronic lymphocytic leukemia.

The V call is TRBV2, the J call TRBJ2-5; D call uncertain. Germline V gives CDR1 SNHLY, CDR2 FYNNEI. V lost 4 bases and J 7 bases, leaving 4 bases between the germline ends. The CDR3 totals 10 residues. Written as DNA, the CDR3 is TGTGCCAGCAGTGCTGCGACCCAGTACTTC. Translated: CASSAATQYF.

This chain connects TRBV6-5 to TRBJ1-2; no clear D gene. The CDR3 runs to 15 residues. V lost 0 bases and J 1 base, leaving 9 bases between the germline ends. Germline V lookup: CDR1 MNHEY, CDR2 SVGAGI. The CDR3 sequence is CASSYSRGNNYGYTF. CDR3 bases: TGTGCCAGCAGTTACTCGAGAGGAAATAACTATGGCTACACCTTC.

The CDR3 sequence: CASSLLQNEQFF. As DNA, the CDR3 is TGTGCCAGCAGTTTACTCCAGAATGAGCAGTTCTTC. The chain couples TRBV28 to TRBJ2-1; D gene ambiguous. The germline CDR1 and CDR2 sequences are MDHEN and SYDVKM. The V and J ends lost 2 bases and 7 bases respectively, with 6 bases between them. The length of the CDR3 is 12 residues.

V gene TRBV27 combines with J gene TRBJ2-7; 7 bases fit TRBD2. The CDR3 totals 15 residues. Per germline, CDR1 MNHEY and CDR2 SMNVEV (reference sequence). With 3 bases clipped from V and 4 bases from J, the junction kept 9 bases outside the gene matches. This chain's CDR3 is CASSFSGRGGYEQYF. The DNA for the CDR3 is TGTGCCAGCAGTTTTTCCGGGCGGGGAGGGTACGAGCAGTACTTC.

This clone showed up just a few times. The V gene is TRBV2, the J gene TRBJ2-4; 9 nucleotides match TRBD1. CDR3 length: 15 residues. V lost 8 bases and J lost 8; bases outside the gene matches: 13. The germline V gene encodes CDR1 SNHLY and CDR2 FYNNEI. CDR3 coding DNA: TGTGCCAGCTTTCCCGGGACAGGGTTATCGGACATTCAGTACTTC. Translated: CASFPGTGLSDIQYF.

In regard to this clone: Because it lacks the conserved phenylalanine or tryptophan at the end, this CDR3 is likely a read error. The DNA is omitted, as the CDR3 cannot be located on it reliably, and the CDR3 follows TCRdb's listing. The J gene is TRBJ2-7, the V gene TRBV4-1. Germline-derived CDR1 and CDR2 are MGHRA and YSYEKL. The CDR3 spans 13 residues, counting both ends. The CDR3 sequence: CASSRSNYIIARD.

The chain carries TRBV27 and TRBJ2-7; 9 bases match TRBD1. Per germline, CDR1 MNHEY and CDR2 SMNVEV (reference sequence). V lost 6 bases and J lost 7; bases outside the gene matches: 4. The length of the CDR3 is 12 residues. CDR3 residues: CASSYRGLEQYF. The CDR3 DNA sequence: TGTGCCAGCAGCTACAGGGGGCTTGAGCAGTACTTC.

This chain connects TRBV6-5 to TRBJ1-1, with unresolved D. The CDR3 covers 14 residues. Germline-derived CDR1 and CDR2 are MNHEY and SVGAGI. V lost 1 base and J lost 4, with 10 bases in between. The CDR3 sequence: CASSYFRVGTEAFF. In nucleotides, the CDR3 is TGTGCCAGCAGTTACTTTAGGGTAGGCACTGAAGCTTTCTTT.

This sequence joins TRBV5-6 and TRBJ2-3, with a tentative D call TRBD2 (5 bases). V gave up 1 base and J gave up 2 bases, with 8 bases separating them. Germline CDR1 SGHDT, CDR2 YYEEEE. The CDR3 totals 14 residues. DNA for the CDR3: TGTGCCAGCAGCTTGAGCGGTCTCACAGATACGCAGTATTTT. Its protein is CASSLSGLTDTQYF.

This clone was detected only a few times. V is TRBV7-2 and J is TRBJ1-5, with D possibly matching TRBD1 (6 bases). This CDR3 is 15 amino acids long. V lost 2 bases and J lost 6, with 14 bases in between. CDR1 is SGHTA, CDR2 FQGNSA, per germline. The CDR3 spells CASSLQQGGSQPQHF. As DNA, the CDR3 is TGTGCCAGCAGCTTACAACAGGGCGGGAGTCAGCCCCAGCATTTT. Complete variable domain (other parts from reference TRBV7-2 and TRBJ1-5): GAGVSQSPSNKVTEKGKDVELRCDPISGHTALYWYRQSLGQGLEFLIYFQGNSAPDKSGLPSDRFSAERTGGSVSTLTIQRTQQEDSAVYLCASSLQQGGSQPQHFGDGTRLSIL.

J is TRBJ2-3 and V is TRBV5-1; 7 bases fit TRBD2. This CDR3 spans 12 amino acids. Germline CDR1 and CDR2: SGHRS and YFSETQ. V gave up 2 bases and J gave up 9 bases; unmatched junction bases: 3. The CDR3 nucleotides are TGCGCCAGCAGCTTTTCCGGGGGGACGCAGTATTTT. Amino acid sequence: CASSFSGGTQYF.

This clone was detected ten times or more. CDR3 DNA: TGTGCCAGCAGCCCCCGGGACAGGACGGAAAAACTGTTTTTT. The encoded protein is CASSPRDRTEKLFF. The chain uses TRBV7-8 and TRBJ1-4; 8 bases line up with TRBD1. CDR1 is SGHVS, CDR2 FQNEAQ, per germline. The CDR3 covers 14 residues. The V gene end was trimmed by 5 bases and the J gene end by 8 bases; junction bases not matched to a gene: 7.

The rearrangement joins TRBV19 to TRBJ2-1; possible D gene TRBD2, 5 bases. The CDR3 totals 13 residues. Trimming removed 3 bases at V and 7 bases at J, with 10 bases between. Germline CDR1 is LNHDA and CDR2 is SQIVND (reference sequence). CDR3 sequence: CASSIGVGNEQFF. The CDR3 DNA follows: TGTGCCAGTAGTATCGGGGTGGGAAATGAGCAGTTCTTC.

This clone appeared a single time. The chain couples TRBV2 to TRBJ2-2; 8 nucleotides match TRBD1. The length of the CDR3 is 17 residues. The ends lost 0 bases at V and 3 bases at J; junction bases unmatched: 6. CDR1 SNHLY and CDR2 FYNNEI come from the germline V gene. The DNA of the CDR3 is TGTGCCAGCAGTGAAGCCAAGGACAGGGTTGACACCGGGGAGCTGTTTTTT. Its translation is CASSEAKDRVDTGELFF.

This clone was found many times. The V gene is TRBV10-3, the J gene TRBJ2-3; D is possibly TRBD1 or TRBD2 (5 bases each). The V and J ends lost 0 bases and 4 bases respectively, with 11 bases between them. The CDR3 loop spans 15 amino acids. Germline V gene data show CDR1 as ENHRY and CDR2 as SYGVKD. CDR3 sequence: CAISESQGRADTQYF. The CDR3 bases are TGTGCCATCAGTGAGTCGCAGGGACGGGCAGATACGCAGTATTTT.

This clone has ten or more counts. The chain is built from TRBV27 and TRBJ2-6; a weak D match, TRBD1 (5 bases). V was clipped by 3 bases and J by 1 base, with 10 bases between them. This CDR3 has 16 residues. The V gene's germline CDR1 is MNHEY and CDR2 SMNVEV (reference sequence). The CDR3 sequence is CASSLNRQSGANVLTF. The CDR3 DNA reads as TGTGCCAGCAGTTTGAACAGGCAATCTGGGGCCAACGTCCTGACTTTC.

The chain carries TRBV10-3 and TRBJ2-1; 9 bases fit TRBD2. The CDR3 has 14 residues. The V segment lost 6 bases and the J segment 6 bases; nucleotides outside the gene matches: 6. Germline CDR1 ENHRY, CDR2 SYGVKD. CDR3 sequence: CAIRPSGGTNEQFF. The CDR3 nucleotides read TGTGCCATCAGGCCGAGCGGGGGGACCAATGAGCAGTTCTTC.

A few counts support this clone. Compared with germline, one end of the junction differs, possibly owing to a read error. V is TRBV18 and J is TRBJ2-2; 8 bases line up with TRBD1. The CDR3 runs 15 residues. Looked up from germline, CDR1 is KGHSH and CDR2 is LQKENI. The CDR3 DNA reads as TGTGCCAGTTCACTGGGACAGGCCGCCACCGGGGAGCTGTTTTTT. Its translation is CASSLGQAATGELFF.

For the CDR3, the DNA is TGTGCCAGCAGTTTAGCGACAGGGGGCTCCTACAATGAGCAGTTCTTC. This translates into CASSLATGGSYNEQFF. This rearrangement joins TRBV27 to TRBJ2-1; 9 bases line up with TRBD1. J gave up 0 bases and V 2 bases, and 2 bases lay outside the gene matches. The CDR3 has 16 amino acids. CDR1 and CDR2 (germline): MNHEY, SMNVEV (reference sequence).

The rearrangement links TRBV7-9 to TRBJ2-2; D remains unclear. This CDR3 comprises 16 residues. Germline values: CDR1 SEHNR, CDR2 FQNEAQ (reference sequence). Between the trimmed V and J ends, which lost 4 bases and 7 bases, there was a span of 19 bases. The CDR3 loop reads CASSSPPGEFSGELFF. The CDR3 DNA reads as TGTGCCAGCAGCTCCCCTCCTGGCGAGTTTAGCGGGGAGCTGTTTTTT.

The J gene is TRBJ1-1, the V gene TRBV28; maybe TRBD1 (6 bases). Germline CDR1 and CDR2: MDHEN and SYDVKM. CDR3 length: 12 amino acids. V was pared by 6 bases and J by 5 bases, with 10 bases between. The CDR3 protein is CASRLQGTEAFF. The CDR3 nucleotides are TGTGCCAGCAGGTTGCAGGGGACTGAAGCTTTCTTT.

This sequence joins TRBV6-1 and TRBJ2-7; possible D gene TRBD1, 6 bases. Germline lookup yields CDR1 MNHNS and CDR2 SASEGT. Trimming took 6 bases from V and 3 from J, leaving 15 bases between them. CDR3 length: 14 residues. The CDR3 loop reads CASRVTGIDYEQYF. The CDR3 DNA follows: TGTGCCAGCAGAGTAACAGGGATCGACTACGAGCAGTACTTC.

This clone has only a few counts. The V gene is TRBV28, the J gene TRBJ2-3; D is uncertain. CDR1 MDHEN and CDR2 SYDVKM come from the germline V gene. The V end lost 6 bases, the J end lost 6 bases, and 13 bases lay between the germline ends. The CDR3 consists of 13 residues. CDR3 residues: CASSPPRRDTQYF. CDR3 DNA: TGTGCCAGCAGCCCCCCCCGGCGGGATACGCAGTATTTT. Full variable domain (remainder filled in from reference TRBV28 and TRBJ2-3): DVKVTQSSRYLVKRTGEKVFLECVQDMDHENMFWYRQDPGLGLRLIYFSYDVKMKEKGDIPEGYSVSREKKERFSLILESASTNQTSMYLCASSPPRRDTQYFGPGTRLTVL.

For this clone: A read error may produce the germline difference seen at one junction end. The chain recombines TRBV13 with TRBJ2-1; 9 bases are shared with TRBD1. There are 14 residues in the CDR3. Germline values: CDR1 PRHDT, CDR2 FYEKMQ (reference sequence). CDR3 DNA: TGTGCCAGCAGCTTCGGGACAGGGTACAATGAGCGGTTCTTC. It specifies CASSFGTGYNERFF.

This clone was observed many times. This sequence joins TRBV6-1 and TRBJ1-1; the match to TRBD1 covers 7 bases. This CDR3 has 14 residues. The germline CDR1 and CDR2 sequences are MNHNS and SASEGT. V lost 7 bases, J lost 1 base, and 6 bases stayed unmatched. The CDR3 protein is CASTQDRRNTEAFF. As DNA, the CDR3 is TGTGCCAGCACCCAGGACAGGAGGAACACTGAAGCTTTCTTT.

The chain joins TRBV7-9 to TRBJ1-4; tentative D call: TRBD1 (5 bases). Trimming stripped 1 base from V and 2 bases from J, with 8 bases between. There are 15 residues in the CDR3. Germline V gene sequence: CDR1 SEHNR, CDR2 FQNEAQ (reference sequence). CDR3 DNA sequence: TGTGCCAGCAGCTTAGAGGGGTCCACTAATGAAAAACTGTTTTTT. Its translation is CASSLEGSTNEKLFF.

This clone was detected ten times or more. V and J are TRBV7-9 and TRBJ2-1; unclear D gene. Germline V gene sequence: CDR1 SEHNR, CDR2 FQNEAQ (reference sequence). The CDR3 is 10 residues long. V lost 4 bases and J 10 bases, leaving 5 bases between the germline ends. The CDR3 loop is CASSYGEQFF. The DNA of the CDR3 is TGTGCCAGCAGCTACGGCGAGCAGTTCTTC. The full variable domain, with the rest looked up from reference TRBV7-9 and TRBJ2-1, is DTGVSQNPRHKITKRGQNVTFRCDPISEHNRLYWYRQTLGQGPEFLTYFQNEAQLEKSRLLSDRFSAERPKGSFSTLEIQRTEQGDSAMYLCASSYGEQFFGPGTRLTVL.

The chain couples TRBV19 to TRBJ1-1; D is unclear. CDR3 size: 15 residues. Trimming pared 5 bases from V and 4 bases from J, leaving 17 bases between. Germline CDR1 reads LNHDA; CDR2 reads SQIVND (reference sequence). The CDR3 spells CASSSRTAVATEAFF. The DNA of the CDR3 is TGTGCCAGTAGTTCCAGGACCGCGGTTGCCACTGAAGCTTTCTTT. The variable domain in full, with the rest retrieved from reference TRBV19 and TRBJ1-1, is DGGITQSPKYLFRKEGQNVTLSCEQNLNHDAMYWYRQDPGQGLRLIYYSQIVNDFQKGDIAEGYSVSREKKESFPLTVTSAQKNPTAFYLCASSSRTAVATEAFFGQGTRLTVV.

The CDR3 here is CASSLARWDRGAEAFF. CDR3 nucleotide sequence: TGTGCCAGCAGCTTAGCGCGGTGGGACAGGGGTGCCGAAGCTTTCTTT. This sequence joins TRBV7-9 and TRBJ1-1, with 10 bases that match TRBD1. The CDR3 totals 16 residues. Germline-derived CDR1 and CDR2 are SEHNR and FQNEAQ (reference sequence). V shed 0 bases and J 8 bases; nucleotides not matched to a gene: 9.

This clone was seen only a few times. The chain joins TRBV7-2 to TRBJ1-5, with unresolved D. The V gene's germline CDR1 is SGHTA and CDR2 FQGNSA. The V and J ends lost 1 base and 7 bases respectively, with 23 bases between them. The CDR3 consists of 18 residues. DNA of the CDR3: TGTGCCAGCAGCTTAGGTTTCCTTAAGTCGGGGTTAAGCCAGCCCCAGCATTTT. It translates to CASSLGFLKSGLSQPQHF.

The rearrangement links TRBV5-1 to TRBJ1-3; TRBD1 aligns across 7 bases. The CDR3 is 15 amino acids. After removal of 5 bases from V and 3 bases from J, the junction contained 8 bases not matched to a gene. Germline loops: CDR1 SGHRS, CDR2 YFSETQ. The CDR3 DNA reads TGCGCCAGCAGGCCTGACAGGGCTTATGGAAACACCATATATTTT. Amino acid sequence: CASRPDRAYGNTIYF.

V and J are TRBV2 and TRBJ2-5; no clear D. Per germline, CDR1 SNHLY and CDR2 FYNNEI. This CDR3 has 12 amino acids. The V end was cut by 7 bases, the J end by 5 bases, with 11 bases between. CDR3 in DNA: TGTGCCAGCATCCTTAACGGCGAGACCCAGTACTTC. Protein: CASILNGETQYF.